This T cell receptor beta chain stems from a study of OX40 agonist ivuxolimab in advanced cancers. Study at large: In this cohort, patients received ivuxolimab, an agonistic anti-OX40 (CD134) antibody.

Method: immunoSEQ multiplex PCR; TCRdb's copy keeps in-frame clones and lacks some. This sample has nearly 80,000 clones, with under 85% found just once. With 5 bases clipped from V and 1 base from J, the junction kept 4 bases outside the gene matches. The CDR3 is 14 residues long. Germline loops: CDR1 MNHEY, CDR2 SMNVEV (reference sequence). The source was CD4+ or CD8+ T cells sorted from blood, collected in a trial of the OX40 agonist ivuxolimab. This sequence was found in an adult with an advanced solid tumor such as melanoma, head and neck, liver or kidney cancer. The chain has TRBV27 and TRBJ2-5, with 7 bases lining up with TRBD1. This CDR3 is CASSAQGSQETQYF. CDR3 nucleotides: TGTGCCAGCAGTGCACAGGGGTCCCAAGAGACCCAGTACTTC.